The 11 T cell receptor beta chains reported below all come from one sample, sequenced in a study of blood T cell repertoires in COVID-19. Libraries were prepared by immunoSEQ multiplex PCR; TCRdb keeps only in-frame clonotypes and omits some of them. This table holds around 170,000 clones, less than 90% found once. The sequencing sample was made of peripheral blood. Receptors originate from a man aged 60 to 75 with acute or convalescent COVID-19.

The chain couples TRBV27 to TRBJ2-1; maybe TRBD1 (5 bases). V was pared by 6 bases and J by 1 base, with 10 bases between. The CDR3 is 14 amino acids. In germline, CDR1 is MNHEY, CDR2 SMNVEV (reference sequence). The CDR3 bases are TGTGCCAGCAGAGGGCAGGGTTCCTACAATGAGCAGTTCTTC. Amino acid sequence: CASRGQGSYNEQFF.

This clone has just a few counts. The V and J genes are TRBV19 and TRBJ1-5; TRBD1 is a possible D gene (5 bases). CDR3 length: 13 amino acids. Germline lookup yields CDR1 LNHDA and CDR2 SQIVND (reference sequence). Trimming left V 4 bases short and J 2 bases short, with 6 bases between. CDR3 amino acids: CASSTQGNQPQHF. CDR3 DNA: TGTGCCAGTAGTACACAGGGCAATCAGCCCCAGCATTTT.

This chain connects TRBV5-1 to TRBJ1-2, with TRBD1 matching over 8 bases. V lost 4 bases to trimming and J lost 3 bases; unmatched junction nucleotides: 5. CDR1 SGHRS and CDR2 YFSETQ come from the germline V gene. The CDR3 is made up of 14 amino acids. CDR3 loop: CASSGGQGDYGYTF. CDR3 DNA: TGCGCCAGCAGCGGAGGACAGGGAGACTATGGCTACACCTTC. Drawing the rest from reference TRBV5-1 and TRBJ1-2, the complete variable domain is KAGVTQTPRYLIKTRGQQVTLSCSPISGHRSVSWYQQTPGQGLQFLFEYFSETQRNKGNFPGRFSGRQFSNSRSEMNVSTLELGDSALYLCASSGGQGDYGYTFGSGTRLTVV.

DNA of the CDR3: TGTGCCAGCCTAAGGACAGGCAGGGCTTCATCGGGCTACACCTTC. Translation: CASLRTGRASSGYTF. The J gene is TRBJ1-2, the V gene TRBV7-8; 7 nucleotides align to TRBD1. The CDR3 is 15 amino acids. The V segment lost 8 bases and the J segment 8 bases; nucleotides outside the gene matches: 17. Germline V lookup: CDR1 SGHVS, CDR2 FQNEAQ.

The V and J genes are TRBV30 and TRBJ2-2; perhaps TRBD1 as D (5 bases). CDR1 and CDR2 (germline): GTSNPN, SVGIG (reference sequence). Trimming left V 0 bases short and J 0 bases short, with 11 bases between. The CDR3 is 16 amino acids. In DNA, the CDR3 is TGTGCCTGGAGTGTTTTTGGGGCAGCGAACACCGGGGAGCTGTTTTTT. The encoded protein is CAWSVFGAANTGELFF.

This chain connects TRBV18 to TRBJ1-2, with 7 bases that match TRBD1. Per germline, CDR1 KGHSH and CDR2 LQKENI. V was pared by 2 bases and J by 7 bases, with 1 base of the junction left unmatched. The CDR3 spans 12 residues. CDR3 sequence: CASSPEGAGYTF. CDR3 nucleotides: TGTGCCAGCTCACCAGAGGGGGCTGGCTACACCTTC.

This chain joins TRBV5-6 and TRBJ2-6; no clear D gene. Trimming removed 1 base from V and 3 bases from J, with 5 bases in between. CDR3 length: 14 amino acids. Germline CDR1 and CDR2: SGHDT and YYEEEE. The CDR3 sequence is CASSLWLGANVLTF. The CDR3 DNA follows: TGTGCCAGCAGCTTGTGGCTTGGGGCCAACGTCCTGACTTTC. Using reference TRBV5-6 and TRBJ2-6 for the parts outside the CDR3, the full variable domain is DAGVTQSPTHLIKTRGQQVTLRCSPKSGHDTVSWYQQALGQGPQFIFQYYEEEERQRGNFPDRFSGHQFPNYSSELNVNALLLGDSALYLCASSLWLGANVLTFGAGSRLTVL.

This clone has more than one count but fewer than ten. The chain carries TRBV7-6 and TRBJ2-2, with TRBD1 as a possible D gene (5 bases). The CDR3 runs to 18 residues. Trimming removed 1 base at V and 0 bases at J, with 15 bases between. CDR1 and CDR2 (germline): SGHVS, FNYEAQ. CDR3 residues: CASSLEPPRATNTGELFF. CDR3 bases: TGTGCCAGCAGCTTAGAGCCTCCCAGGGCCACGAACACCGGGGAGCTGTTTTTT.

The genes are TRBV10-2 and TRBJ2-5; no reliable D call. Germline assignment: CDR1 WSHSY and CDR2 SAAADI. Between the trimmed V and J ends, which lost 0 bases and 4 bases, there was a span of 9 bases. This CDR3 contains 14 residues. The CDR3 loop reads CASSESRVGETQYF. The CDR3 region has the DNA TGCGCCAGCAGTGAGTCCCGGGTAGGAGAGACCCAGTACTTC.

The gene calls are TRBV5-4 and TRBJ2-7; a weak D match, TRBD1 (6 bases). The CDR3 totals 15 residues. V gave up 0 bases and J gave up 3 bases, with 13 bases separating them. Germline loops: CDR1 SGHNT, CDR2 YYREEE (reference sequence). The CDR3: CASSLGGQNLYEQYV. The DNA of the CDR3 is TGTGCCAGCAGCTTGGGGGGGCAGAACCTCTACGAGCAGTACGTC.

This chain uses TRBV11-3 with TRBJ2-7; D is ambiguous. The germline V and J ends were trimmed by 3 bases and 3 bases, with 9 bases remaining between them. Germline lookup yields CDR1 SGHNT and CDR2 YENEEA. The CDR3 consists of 13 residues. The CDR3 here is CASSLGRIYEQYF. The CDR3 coding sequence is TGTGCCAGCAGCTTGGGCAGGATCTACGAGCAGTACTTC.